A selection of T cell receptor beta chains follows, all from one sample in a study of T cells in Graves' hyperthyroidism and ophthalmopathy. Each CDR3 protein is one row after TCRdb ran MiXCR on the multiplex PCR reads. This sample has roughly 570,000 distinct CDR3 sequences; 46% occur once, and the top ten carry approximately 7.5%. The sample consisted of peripheral blood or thyroid tissue (not recorded which). The receptors shown here come from a woman aged 18-29 years with Graves' hyperthyroidism. Both conserved end residues are part of each CDR3. The D gene is left open where the match is weak. Rows may omit the clone size; those that give it use once, few, many or a size class.

>.|TRBV7-9|TRBJ1-2|.
TGTGCCAGCGCGCAGGGACGGGGCGGCTACACCTTC
CASAQGRGGYTF
>.|TRBV24-1|TRBJ1-1|.
TGTGCCACCAGCGACAGCATCATGAACACTGAAGCTTTCTTT
CATSDSIMNTEAFF
>.|TRBV7-9|TRBJ1-2|.
TGTGCCAGCAGCCAAGAGACAGGCTCTGGCTACACCTTC
CASSQETGSGYTF
>.|TRBV7-9|TRBJ1-1|TRBD1
TGTGCCAGCAGCCCGTCCGGGACAGGCGCTACTGAAGCTTTCTTT
CASSPSGTGATEAFF
>many|TRBV20-1|TRBJ2-7|TRBD1
TGCAGTGCCCGGGGGGGACAGGGGTACGAGCAGTACTTC
CSARGGQGYEQYF
>many|TRBV4-1|TRBJ2-5|.
TGCGCCAGCAGCCAAAGACCGTGGGGGACCCAGTACTTC
CASSQRPWGTQYF
>.|TRBV6-2/TRBV6-3|TRBJ2-2|.
TGTGCCAGCAGTTTTGGAAGCGCGGACACCGGGGAGCTGTTTTTT
CASSFGSADTGELFF
>.|TRBV14|TRBJ1-6|TRBD1
TGTGCCAGCAGCCAAGAGGGACAGTCCAATTCACCCCTCCACTTT
CASSQEGQSNSPLHF
>.|TRBV7-9|TRBJ1-2|.
TGTGCCAGCAGCCCAGAGACAGACTATGGCTACACCTTC
CASSPETDYGYTF
>.|TRBV29-1|TRBJ1-4|.
TGCAGCGTTGAAGAGGGGATCCCCAATGAAAAACTGTTTTTT
CSVEEGIPNEKLFF
>.|TRBV29-1|TRBJ2-4|.
TGCAGCGTTGGAGTAGGAATGGGGCCCGGAAACATTCAGTACTTC
CSVGVGMGPGNIQYF
>.|TRBV29-1|TRBJ2-1|.
TGCAGCGTCCGACGCGACAATGAGCAGTTCTTC
CSVRRDNEQFF
>many|TRBV6-6|TRBJ1-5|.
TGTGCCAGCAGTTACCGTGACCAATATCAGCCCCAGCATTTT
CASSYRDQYQPQHF
>.|TRBV7-2|TRBJ2-7|TRBD1
TGTGCCAGCAGCACCGGGACAGGAAATGAGCAGTACTTC
CASSTGTGNEQYF
>.|TRBV7-9|TRBJ2-7|TRBD1
TGTGCCAGCAGCTACCGGGACAGGGGCTCCTACAATGAGCAGTACTTC
CASSYRDRGSYNEQYF
>many|TRBV2|TRBJ2-7|.
TGTGCCAGCAGTGAGTGGGTCTACGAGCAGTACTTC
CASSEWVYEQYF